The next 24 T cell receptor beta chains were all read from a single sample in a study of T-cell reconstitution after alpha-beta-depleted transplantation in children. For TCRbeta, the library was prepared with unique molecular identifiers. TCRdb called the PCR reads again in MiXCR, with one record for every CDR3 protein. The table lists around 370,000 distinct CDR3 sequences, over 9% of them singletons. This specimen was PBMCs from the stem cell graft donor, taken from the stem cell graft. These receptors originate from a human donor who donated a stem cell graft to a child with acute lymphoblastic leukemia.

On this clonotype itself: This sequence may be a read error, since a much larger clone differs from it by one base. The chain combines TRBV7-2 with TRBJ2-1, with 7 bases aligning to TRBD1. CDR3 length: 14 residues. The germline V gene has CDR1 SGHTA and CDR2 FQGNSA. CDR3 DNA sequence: TGTGCCGGCAGCTCAAGACAGGGTACGAATGAGCAGTTCTTC. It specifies CAGSSRQGTNEQFF.

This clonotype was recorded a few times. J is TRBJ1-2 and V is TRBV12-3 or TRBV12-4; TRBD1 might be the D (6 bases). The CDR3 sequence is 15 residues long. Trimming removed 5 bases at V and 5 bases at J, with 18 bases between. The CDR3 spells CASSQLGGLGYGYTF. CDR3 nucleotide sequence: TGTGCCAGCAGTCAACTGGGGGGCTTGGGTTATGGCTACACCTTC.

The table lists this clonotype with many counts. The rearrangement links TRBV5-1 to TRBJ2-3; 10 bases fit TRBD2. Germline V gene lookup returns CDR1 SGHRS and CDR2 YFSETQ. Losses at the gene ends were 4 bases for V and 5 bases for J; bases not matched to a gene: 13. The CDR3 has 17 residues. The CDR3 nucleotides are TGCGCCAGCAGCGAAAGTGCAGCGGGAGGGCCTGTAGATACGCAGTATTTT. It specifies CASSESAAGGPVDTQYF.

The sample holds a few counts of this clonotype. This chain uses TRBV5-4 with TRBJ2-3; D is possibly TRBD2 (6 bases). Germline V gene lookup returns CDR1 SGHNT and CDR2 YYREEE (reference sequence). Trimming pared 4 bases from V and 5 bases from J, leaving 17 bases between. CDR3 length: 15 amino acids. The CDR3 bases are TGTGCCAGCAGCCCAACCGGGGCCGGGGGAGATACGCAGTATTTT. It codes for CASSPTGAGGDTQYF.

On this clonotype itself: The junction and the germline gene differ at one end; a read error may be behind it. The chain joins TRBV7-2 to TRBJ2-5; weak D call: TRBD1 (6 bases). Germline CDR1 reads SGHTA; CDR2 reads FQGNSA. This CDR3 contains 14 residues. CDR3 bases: TGTGCCAGCAGCCAGCCAGGGGTTGGAGAGACCCTGTACTTC. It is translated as CASSQPGVGETLYF.

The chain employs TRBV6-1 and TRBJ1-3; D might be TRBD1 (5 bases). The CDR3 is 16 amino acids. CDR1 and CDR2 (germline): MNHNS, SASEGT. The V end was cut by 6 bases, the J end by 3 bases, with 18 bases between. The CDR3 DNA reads TGTGCCAGCAGCGACCCCAGACAGACTCGTGGAAACACCATATATTTT. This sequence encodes CASSDPRQTRGNTIYF.

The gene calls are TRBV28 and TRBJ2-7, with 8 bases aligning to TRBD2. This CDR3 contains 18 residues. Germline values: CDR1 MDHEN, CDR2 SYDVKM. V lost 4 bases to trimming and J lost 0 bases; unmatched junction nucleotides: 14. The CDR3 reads CASSSAPGNSGNSYEQYF. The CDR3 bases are TGTGCCAGCAGTTCCGCCCCGGGGAATAGCGGGAACTCCTACGAGCAGTACTTC.

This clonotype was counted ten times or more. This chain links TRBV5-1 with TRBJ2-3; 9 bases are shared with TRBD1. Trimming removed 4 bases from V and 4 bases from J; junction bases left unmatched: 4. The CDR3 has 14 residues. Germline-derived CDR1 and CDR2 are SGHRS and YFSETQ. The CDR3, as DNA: TGCGCCAGCAGCCGATGGACAGGGGCAGATACGCAGTATTTT. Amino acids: CASSRWTGADTQYF.

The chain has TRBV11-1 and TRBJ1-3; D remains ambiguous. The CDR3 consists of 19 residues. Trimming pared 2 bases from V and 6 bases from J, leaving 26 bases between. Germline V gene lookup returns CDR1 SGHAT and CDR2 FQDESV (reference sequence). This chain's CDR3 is CASSLRSSRVASTTNTIYF. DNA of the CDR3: TGTGCCAGCAGCTTAAGGTCCTCGAGGGTAGCAAGTACAACAAACACCATATATTTT.

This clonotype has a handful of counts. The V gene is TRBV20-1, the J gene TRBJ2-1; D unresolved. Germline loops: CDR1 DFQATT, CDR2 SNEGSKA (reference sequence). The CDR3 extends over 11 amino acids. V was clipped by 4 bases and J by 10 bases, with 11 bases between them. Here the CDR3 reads CSAMDQLEQFF. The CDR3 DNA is TGCAGTGCTATGGACCAGCTCGAGCAGTTCTTC.

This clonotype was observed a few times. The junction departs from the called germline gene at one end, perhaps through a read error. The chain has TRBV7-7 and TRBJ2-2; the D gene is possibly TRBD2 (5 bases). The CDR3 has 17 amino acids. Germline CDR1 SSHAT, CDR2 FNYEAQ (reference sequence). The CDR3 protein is CASSSHIVASNTGELFF. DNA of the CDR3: TGTGCTAGCAGCTCCCATATTGTAGCGTCGAACACCGGGGAGCTGTTTTTT.

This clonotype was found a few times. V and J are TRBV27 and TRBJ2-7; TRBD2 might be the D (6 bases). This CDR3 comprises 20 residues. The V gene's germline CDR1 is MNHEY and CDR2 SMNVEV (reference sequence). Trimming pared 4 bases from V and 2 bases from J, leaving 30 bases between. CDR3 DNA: TGTGCCAGCAGTTCTTCCCAGCAGTTTAGGCCCGGGAGAGCGACCTACGAGCAGTACTTC. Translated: CASSSSQQFRPGRATYEQYF.

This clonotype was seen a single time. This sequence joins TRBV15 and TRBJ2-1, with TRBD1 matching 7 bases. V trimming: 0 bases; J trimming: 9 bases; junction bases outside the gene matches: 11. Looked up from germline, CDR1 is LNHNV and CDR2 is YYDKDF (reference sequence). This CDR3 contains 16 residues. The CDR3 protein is CATSRDIGGLGSEQFF. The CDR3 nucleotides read TGTGCCACCAGCAGAGATATAGGGGGCCTGGGAAGTGAGCAGTTCTTC. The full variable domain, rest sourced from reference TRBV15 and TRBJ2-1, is DAMVIQNPRYQVTQFGKPVTLSCSQTLNHNVMYWYQQKSSQAPKLLFHYYDKDFNNEADTPDNFQSRRPNTSFCFLDIRSPGLGDTAMYLCATSRDIGGLGSEQFFGPGTRLTVL.

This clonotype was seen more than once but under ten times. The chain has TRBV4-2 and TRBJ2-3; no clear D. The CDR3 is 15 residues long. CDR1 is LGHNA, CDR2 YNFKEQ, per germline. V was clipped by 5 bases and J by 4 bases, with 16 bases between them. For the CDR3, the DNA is TGTGCCAGCAGCAAAGTAGGCGGATTCGCAGATACGCAGTATTTT. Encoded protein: CASSKVGGFADTQYF.

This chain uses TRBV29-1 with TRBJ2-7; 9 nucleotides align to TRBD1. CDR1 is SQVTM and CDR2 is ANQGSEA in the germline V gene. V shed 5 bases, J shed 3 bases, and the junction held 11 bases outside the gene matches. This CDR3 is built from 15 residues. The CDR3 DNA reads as TGCAGCGTTCTAGCCCCAGGACAGGGGCTCTACGAGCAGTACTTC. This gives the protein CSVLAPGQGLYEQYF.

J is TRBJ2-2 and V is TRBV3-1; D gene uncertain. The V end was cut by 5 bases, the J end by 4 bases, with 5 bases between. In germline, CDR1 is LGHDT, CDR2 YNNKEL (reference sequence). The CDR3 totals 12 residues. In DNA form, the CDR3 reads TGTGCCAGCAGCGACGCCACCGGGGAGCTGTTTTTT. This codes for CASSDATGELFF.

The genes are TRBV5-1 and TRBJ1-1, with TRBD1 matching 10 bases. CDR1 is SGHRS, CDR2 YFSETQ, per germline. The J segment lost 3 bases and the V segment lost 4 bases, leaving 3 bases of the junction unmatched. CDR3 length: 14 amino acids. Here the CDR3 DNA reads TGCGCCAGCAGCCCGGGACAGGGGCACACTGAAGCTTTCTTT. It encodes CASSPGQGHTEAFF.

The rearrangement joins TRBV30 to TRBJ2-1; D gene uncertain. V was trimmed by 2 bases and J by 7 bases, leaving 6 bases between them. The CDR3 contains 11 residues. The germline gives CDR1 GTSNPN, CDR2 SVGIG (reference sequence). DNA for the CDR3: TGTGCCTGGAGTTATGAAAATGAGCAGTTCTTC. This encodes CAWSYENEQFF.

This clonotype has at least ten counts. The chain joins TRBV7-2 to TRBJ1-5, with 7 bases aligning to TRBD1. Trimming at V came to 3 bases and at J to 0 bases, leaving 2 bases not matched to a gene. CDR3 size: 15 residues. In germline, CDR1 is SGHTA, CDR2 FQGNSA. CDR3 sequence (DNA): TGTGCCAGCAGCTTGCAGGGGGTTAGCAATCAGCCCCAGCATTTT. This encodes CASSLQGVSNQPQHF.

The CDR3 DNA follows: TGTGCCAGCAGCTTGGGACAGGGGGGTCGCGGGACCCAGTACTTC. The encoded protein is CASSLGQGGRGTQYF. The chain employs TRBV5-5 and TRBJ2-5; TRBD1 agrees at 9 bases. The junction had 7 bases not matched to a gene; V was cut back by 0 bases and J by 7 bases. CDR1 and CDR2 (germline): SGHKS, YYEKEE (reference sequence). The CDR3 contains 15 residues.

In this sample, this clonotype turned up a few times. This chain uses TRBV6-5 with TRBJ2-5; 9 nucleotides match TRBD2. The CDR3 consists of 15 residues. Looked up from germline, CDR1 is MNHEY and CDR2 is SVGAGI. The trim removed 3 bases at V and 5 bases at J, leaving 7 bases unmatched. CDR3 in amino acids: CASSYGAGGRETQYF. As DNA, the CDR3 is TGTGCCAGCAGTTATGGAGCGGGGGGTCGGGAGACCCAGTACTTC.

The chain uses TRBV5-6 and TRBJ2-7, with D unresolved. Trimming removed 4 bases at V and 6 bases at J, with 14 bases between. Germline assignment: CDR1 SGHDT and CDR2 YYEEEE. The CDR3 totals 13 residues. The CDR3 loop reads CASSVSPAVEQYF. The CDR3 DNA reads TGTGCCAGCAGCGTTAGCCCGGCTGTCGAGCAGTACTTC. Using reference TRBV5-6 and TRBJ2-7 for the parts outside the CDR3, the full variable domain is DAGVTQSPTHLIKTRGQQVTLRCSPKSGHDTVSWYQQALGQGPQFIFQYYEEEERQRGNFPDRFSGHQFPNYSSELNVNALLLGDSALYLCASSVSPAVEQYFGPGTRLTVT.

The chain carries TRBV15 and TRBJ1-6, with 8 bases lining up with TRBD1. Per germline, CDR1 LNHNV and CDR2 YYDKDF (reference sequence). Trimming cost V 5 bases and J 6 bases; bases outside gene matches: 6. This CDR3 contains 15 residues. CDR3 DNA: TGTGCCACCAGCCCGGACAGGGCCGGTAATTCACCCCTCCACTTT. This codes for CATSPDRAGNSPLHF.

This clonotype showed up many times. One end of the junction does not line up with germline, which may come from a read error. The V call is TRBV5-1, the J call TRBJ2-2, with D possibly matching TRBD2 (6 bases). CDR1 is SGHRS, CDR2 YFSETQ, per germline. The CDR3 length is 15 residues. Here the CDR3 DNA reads TGTGCCAGCAGCCTTGGTAGCGGGAACACCGGGGAGCTGTTTTTT. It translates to CASSLGSGNTGELFF.